A selection of T cell receptor beta chains follows, all from one sample in a study of blood T cell repertoires in COVID-19. This table comes from immunoSEQ multiplex PCR, and its TCRdb copy is limited to in-frame clones, with some not included. Of fewer than 110,000 clones in the sample, roughly 90% were seen once. Material for sequencing was peripheral blood. These receptors came from a woman in her sixties or seventies with acute or convalescent COVID-19. CDR3s include the opening cysteine and the closing phenylalanine or tryptophan. Fields, in order: CDR3 length, J gene, D gene, clone size, V gene, CDR3 protein, CDR3 DNA. A D gene is named only where the DNA matches it firmly. Clone size is stated in some rows and not others, as once, few, many or a class when expanded.

14 TRBJ1-6 NA NA TRBV30 CAWSIVAENSPLHF TGTGCCTGGAGTATTGTCGCGGAGAATTCACCCCTCCACTTT
11 TRBJ1-1 NA NA TRBV7-9 CASSFSREAFF TGTGCCAGCAGCTTTAGCCGTGAAGCTTTCTTT
17 TRBJ2-5 TRBD1 NA TRBV3-1/TRBV3-2 CASSRRDRVESQETQYF TGTGCCAGCAGCCGCCGGGACAGGGTTGAATCCCAAGAGACCCAGTACTTC
14 TRBJ1-1 NA once TRBV3-1/TRBV3-2 CASSPRGEGTEAFF TGTGCCAGCAGCCCGCGCGGGGAGGGTACTGAAGCTTTCTTT
14 TRBJ1-2 NA few TRBV28 CASSPLFEDYGYTF TGTGCCAGCAGTCCCCTGTTCGAGGACTATGGCTACACCTTC
13 TRBJ1-5 NA NA TRBV2 CASNEQGSQPQHF TGTGCCAGCAACGAGCAGGGTAGTCAGCCCCAGCATTTT
16 TRBJ1-2 NA NA TRBV3-1/TRBV3-2 CASSPAGMKDNYGYTF TGTGCCAGCAGCCCCGCAGGGATGAAGGATAACTATGGCTACACCTTC
14 TRBJ1-2 NA NA TRBV28 CASSWEGEAYGYTF TGTGCCAGCAGTTGGGAGGGGGAAGCCTATGGCTACACCTTC
14 TRBJ2-1 NA NA TRBV28 CASTQADRYNEQFF TGTGCCAGCACCCAAGCCGACAGGTACAATGAGCAGTTCTTC
16 TRBJ1-3 TRBD1 NA TRBV7-2 CASSAWTGLSGNTIYF TGTGCCAGCAGCGCATGGACAGGTTTGAGTGGAAACACCATATATTTT
15 TRBJ2-4 TRBD1 NA TRBV7-2 CASSLEDRGGAIQYF TGTGCCAGCAGCTTAGAGGACAGGGGAGGAGCCATTCAGTACTTC
15 TRBJ2-5 NA NA TRBV3-1/TRBV3-2 CASSQDEVTQETQYF TGTGCCAGCAGCCAAGATGAGGTAACCCAAGAGACCCAGTACTTC
14 TRBJ2-1 NA NA TRBV19 CASSTQNSYNEQFF TGTGCCAGTAGTACACAGAACTCCTACAATGAGCAGTTCTTC
16 TRBJ1-6 TRBD1 NA TRBV5-1 CASSLERTGSNSPLHF TGCGCCAGCAGCTTGGAACGGACAGGGTCTAATTCACCCCTCCACTTT
15 TRBJ2-5 TRBD2 NA TRBV10-2 CASSETSGRFGTQYF TGCGCCAGCAGTGAGACTAGCGGGAGGTTTGGGACCCAGTACTTC
14 TRBJ1-2 TRBD1 NA TRBV5-1 CASSLGDREYGYTF TGCGCCAGCAGCTTGGGGGACAGGGAATATGGCTACACCTTC
12 TRBJ1-2 NA NA TRBV5-6 CASSLTSYGYTF TGTGCCAGCAGCTTGACCAGCTATGGCTACACCTTC
15 TRBJ2-3 TRBD1 NA TRBV28 CASSLPGQGTDTQYF TGTGCCAGCAGTCTACCGGGACAGGGCACAGATACGCAGTATTTT
12 TRBJ2-3 NA NA TRBV12-3/TRBV12-4 CASSLTRDTQYF TGTGCCAGCAGTTTAACGAGAGATACGCAGTATTTT
13 TRBJ1-2 NA NA TRBV5-6 CASSLRGASGYTF TGTGCCAGCAGCTTGCGCGGGGCGTCGGGCTACACCTTC
13 TRBJ1-1 NA once TRBV11-3 CASSLGRGTEAFF TGTGCCAGCAGCTTAGGCAGGGGCACTGAAGCTTTCTTT
17 TRBJ2-6 TRBD1 NA TRBV6-6 CASSPGTGSSGANVLTF TGTGCCAGCAGTCCCGGGACAGGCTCCTCTGGGGCCAACGTCCTGACTTTC
15 TRBJ1-2 NA NA TRBV7-8 CASSPGPGGNYGYTF TGTGCCAGCAGCCCGGGACCAGGAGGGAACTATGGCTACACCTTC
16 TRBJ1-4 TRBD1 few TRBV2 CASRKTGGQTNEKLFF TGTGCCAGCAGGAAGACAGGGGGGCAAACTAATGAAAAACTGTTTTTT
18 TRBJ2-7 TRBD2 NA TRBV14 CASRHGLAGPLSSYEQYF TGTGCCAGCAGGCACGGCCTAGCGGGACCATTAAGCTCCTACGAGCAGTACTTC
13 TRBJ2-1 NA NA TRBV19 CASSSGLDNEQFF TGTGCCTCCTCCAGCGGGTTAGACAATGAGCAGTTCTTC
14 TRBJ2-7 TRBD2 NA TRBV6-5 CASKTSGGAYEQYF TGTGCCAGCAAGACTAGCGGGGGGGCCTACGAGCAGTACTTC
15 TRBJ2-7 TRBD2 NA TRBV7-2 CASSLAVAGRYEQYF TGTGCCAGCAGCTTAGCGGTAGCGGGGCGCTACGAGCAGTACTTC
12 TRBJ1-2 TRBD1 NA TRBV10-3 CAISDGQGGYTF TGTGCCATCAGCGACGGACAGGGCGGCTACACCTTC
14 TRBJ2-3 TRBD1 once TRBV2 CASSNRGATDTQYF TGTGCCAGCAGCAACAGGGGGGCAACAGATACGCAGTATTTT
15 TRBJ1-6 NA NA TRBV4-1 CASSQGGQYNSPLHF TGCGCCAGCAGCCAAGGGGGACAATATAATTCACCCCTCCACTTT
15 TRBJ2-6 NA NA TRBV18 CASSPGGDGANVLTF TGTGCCAGCTCACCAGGAGGGGATGGGGCCAACGTCCTGACTTTC
14 TRBJ2-1 NA NA TRBV9 CASSSQGSYNEQFF TGTGCCAGCAGCTCCCAGGGCTCCTACAATGAGCAGTTCTTC